This T cell receptor beta chain was captured by sequencing in a study of blood T cell repertoires in COVID-19. Study-level background: Specimens from acute and convalescent COVID-19 originated in the United States, Italy and Spain. PBMCs, B-cell-depleted T cells, or T cells provided the cDNA or gDNA that made up the material.

The CDR3 is 16 residues long. V shed 3 bases and J shed 2 bases, with 17 bases lying between them. Per the germline V gene, CDR1 is SGHVS and CDR2 is FNYEAQ. Per the original data handling: Scientists estimated how many nucleated cells there were by amplifying reference gene primers. The data were produced by immunoSEQ multiplex PCR, yet TCRdb's version contains in-frame clones alone and is incomplete. That table is the source of V, J and clone size, and D and trimming were worked out from the DNA. The sample consists of tens of thousands of clones, around 85% of them appearing once. J is TRBJ2-7 and V is TRBV7-6, with D tentatively TRBD2 (7 bases). Source material: peripheral blood. This sequence originates from a man older than 75 with active or convalescent COVID-19. CDR3 in DNA: TGTGCCAGCAGCTTCGGGGCGGGGGCGGACCCCTACGAGCAGTACTTC. This sequence encodes CASSFGAGADPYEQYF.